This T cell receptor beta chain was documented in a study of T cell repertoires in cytomegalovirus infection. About the study: Through public TCR beta signatures, both CMV infection and matching HLA type were indicated.

Concerning this clonotype: Its antigen is not known.

General study results and limits: Dominant in the ex vivo response were TCR beta clonotypes restricted by HLA-C and specific for CMV. Using cumulative public TCR beta family frequency, the authors identified those who carried CMV together with the relevant HLA.

TCRdb passed the reads through MiXCR, listing each CDR3 protein once. The data show fewer than 550,000 distinct CDR3 sequences, 26% seen once. Germline V gene sequence: CDR1 SGHRS, CDR2 YFSETQ. V was pared by 4 bases and J by 2 bases, with 10 bases of the junction left unmatched. The CDR3 has 16 residues. The receptor comes from a human donor in good health (CMV status not recorded). Some clones in this sample may be carry-over from other donors' samples. The J gene is TRBJ2-3, the V gene TRBV5-1, with 7 bases matching TRBD1. The sequencing sample was made of PBMCs. This chain's CDR3 is CASSTGQALITDTQYF. In DNA, the CDR3 is TGCGCCAGCAGCACCGGACAGGCCCTGATCACAGATACGCAGTATTTT.